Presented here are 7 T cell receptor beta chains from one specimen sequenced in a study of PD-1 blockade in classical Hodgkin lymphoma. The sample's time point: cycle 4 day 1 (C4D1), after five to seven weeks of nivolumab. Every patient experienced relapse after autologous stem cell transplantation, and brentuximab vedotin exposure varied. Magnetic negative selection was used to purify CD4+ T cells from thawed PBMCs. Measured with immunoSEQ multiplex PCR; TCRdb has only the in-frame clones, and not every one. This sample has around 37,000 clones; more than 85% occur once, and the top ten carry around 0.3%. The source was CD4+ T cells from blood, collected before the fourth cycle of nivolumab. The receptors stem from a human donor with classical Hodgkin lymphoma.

CDR3 sequence (DNA): TGTGCCAGCAGTGAAGGAAACCCATGGCGGCCCCAGCATTTT. This translates into CASSEGNPWRPQHF. The chain links TRBV6-1 to TRBJ1-5; D not certain. V dropped 1 base and J dropped 9 bases, with 13 bases sitting between them. This CDR3 has 14 amino acids. Germline V gives CDR1 MNHNS, CDR2 SASEGT.

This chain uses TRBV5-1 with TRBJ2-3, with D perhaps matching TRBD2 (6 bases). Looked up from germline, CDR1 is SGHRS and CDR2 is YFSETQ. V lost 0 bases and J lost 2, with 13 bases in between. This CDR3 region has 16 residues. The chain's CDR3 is CASSLDAGLVTDTQYF. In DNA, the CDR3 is TGCGCCAGCAGCTTGGACGCGGGACTCGTCACAGATACGCAGTATTTT.

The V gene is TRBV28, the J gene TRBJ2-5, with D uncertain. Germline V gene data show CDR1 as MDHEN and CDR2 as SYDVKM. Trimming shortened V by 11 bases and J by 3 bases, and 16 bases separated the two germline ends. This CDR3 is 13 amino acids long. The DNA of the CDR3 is TGTGCCGGTCGGGCAGCGTCCAAAGAGACCCAGTACTTC. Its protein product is CAGRAASKETQYF.

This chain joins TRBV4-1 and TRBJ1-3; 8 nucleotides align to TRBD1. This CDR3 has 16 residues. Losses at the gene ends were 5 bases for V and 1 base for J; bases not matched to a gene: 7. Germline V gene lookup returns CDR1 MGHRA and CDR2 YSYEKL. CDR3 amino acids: CASSVRQGTSGNTIYF. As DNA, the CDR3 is TGCGCCAGCAGCGTACGACAGGGGACTTCTGGAAACACCATATATTTT.

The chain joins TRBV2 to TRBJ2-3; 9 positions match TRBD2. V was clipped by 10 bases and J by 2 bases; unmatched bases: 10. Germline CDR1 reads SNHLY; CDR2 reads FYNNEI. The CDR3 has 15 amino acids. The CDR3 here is CATQRSGGLTDTQYF. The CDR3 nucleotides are TGTGCCACCCAACGTAGCGGGGGACTCACAGATACGCAGTATTTT.

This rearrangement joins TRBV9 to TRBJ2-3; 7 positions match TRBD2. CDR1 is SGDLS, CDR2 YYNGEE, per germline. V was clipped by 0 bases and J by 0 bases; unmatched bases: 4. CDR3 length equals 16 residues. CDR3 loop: CASSVDSGISTDTQYF. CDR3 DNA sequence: TGTGCCAGCAGCGTAGACAGCGGGATTAGCACAGATACGCAGTATTTT. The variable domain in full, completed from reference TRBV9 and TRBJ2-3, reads DSGVTQTPKHLITATGQRVTLRCSPRSGDLSVYWYQQSLDQGLQFLIQYYNGEERAKGNILERFSAQQFPDLHSELNLSSLELGDSALYFCASSVDSGISTDTQYFGPGTRLTVL.

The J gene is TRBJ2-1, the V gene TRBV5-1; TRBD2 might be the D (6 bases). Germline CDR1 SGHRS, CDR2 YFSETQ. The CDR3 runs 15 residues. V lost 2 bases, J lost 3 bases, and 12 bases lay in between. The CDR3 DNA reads TGCGCCAGCAGCTTAAGCCTAGCGATCTACAATGAGCAGTTCTTC. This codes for CASSLSLAIYNEQFF.